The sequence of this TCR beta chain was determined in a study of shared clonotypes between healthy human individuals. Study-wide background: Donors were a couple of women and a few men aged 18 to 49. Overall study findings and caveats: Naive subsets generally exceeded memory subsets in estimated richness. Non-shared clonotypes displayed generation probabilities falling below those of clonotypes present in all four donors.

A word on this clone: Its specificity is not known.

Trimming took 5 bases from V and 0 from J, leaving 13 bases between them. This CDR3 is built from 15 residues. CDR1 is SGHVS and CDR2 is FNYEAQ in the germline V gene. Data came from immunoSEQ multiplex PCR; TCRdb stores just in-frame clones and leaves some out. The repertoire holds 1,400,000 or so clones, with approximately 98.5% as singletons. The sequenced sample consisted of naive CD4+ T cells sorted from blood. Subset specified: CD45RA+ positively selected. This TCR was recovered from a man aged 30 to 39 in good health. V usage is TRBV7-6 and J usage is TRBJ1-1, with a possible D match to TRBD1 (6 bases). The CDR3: CASSPVGQLNTEAFF. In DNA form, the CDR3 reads TGTGCCAGCAGCCCCGTCGGACAGTTGAACACTGAAGCTTTCTTT.